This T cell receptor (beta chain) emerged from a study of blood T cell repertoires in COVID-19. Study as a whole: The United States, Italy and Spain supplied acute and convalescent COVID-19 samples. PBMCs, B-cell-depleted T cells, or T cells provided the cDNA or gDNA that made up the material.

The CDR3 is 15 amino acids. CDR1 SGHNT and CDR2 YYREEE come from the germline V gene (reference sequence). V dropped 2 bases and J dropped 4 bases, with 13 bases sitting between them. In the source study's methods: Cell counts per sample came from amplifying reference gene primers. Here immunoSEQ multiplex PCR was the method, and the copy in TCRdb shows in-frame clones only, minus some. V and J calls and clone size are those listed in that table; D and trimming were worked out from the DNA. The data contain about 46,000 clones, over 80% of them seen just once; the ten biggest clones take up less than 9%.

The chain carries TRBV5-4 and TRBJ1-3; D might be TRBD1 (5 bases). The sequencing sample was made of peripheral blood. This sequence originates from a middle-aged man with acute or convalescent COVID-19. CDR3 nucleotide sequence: TGTGCCAGCAGCTTTACGGGGGGAGCCGGAAACACCATATATTTT. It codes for CASSFTGGAGNTIYF.